These T cell receptor beta chains were read from a single sample in a study of post-analysis software for immune sequencing data. MiXCR was run by TCRdb on the PCR reads, yielding one entry per CDR3 protein. Of a few hundred thousand distinct CDR3 sequences listed, around a third are singletons. The sample taken for sequencing was blood. All receptors derive from a girl under 18 with multiple sclerosis. Both conserved end residues are part of each CDR3. The D gene is left open where the match is weak. Size tells how often a clone was seen (once, few, many) or the class of an expanded clone, and some rows leave it out.

D gene | J gene | V gene | clone size | CDR3 DNA | CDR3 protein
. | TRBJ2-2 | TRBV5-5 | . | TGTGCCAGCAGCTCGAACTCGGTCGGGGAGCTGTTTTTT | CASSSNSVGELFF
. | TRBJ1-2 | TRBV7-2 | . | TGTGCCAGCAGCTTCTCCACAGTCCCCTATGGCTACACCTTC | CASSFSTVPYGYTF
TRBD1 | TRBJ1-2 | TRBV27 | . | TGTGCCAGCAGCACCCGGACAGGGGCCCATGGCTACACCTTC | CASSTRTGAHGYTF
. | TRBJ1-1 | TRBV5-1 | . | TGCGCCAGCAGCTTTTGGGTGAACACTGAAGCTTTCTTT | CASSFWVNTEAFF
. | TRBJ2-2 | TRBV5-1 | . | TGCGCCAGCAGCTTTCAGACCAAAGGGTACACCGGGGAGCTGTTTTTT | CASSFQTKGYTGELFF
. | TRBJ2-1 | TRBV7-2 | . | TGTGCCAGCAGCCCTCTAGGGGGGCCCACAATCTACAATGAGCAGTTCTTC | CASSPLGGPTIYNEQFF
TRBD1 | TRBJ2-7 | TRBV7-3 | many | TGTGCCAGCAGCTTAACCGGACAGGGTGGCGAGCAGTACTTC | CASSLTGQGGEQYF
TRBD1 | TRBJ2-3 | TRBV12-3/TRBV12-4 | . | TGTGCCAGCAGTCCCGGACAGGTTCTGATATATACGCAGTATTTT | CASSPGQVLIYTQYF
TRBD1 | TRBJ2-4 | TRBV28 | . | TGTGCCAGCAGTTTATACAGGGGGCGGTGGAACATTCAGTACTTC | CASSLYRGRWNIQYF
TRBD1 | TRBJ2-3 | TRBV20-1 | . | TGCAGTGCTAGAGGAGGACAGGGTTTAGGGGGTACGCAGTATTTT | CSARGGQGLGGTQYF